These 19 T cell receptor beta chains originate from one sample sequenced in a study of T cells after yellow fever vaccination. TCRdb ran MiXCR on the 5' RACE reads and lists one entry per CDR3 protein. The sample lists under 600,000 distinct CDR3 sequences; 21% were seen once. Specimen: PBMCs, collected 20 to 25 days after the first yellow fever vaccination. The receptors derive from a man between 18 and 29 years old who received the YFV17D yellow fever vaccine.

This clonotype was recorded at least ten times. The chain couples TRBV6-1 to TRBJ2-1; 8 nucleotides align to TRBD1. V shed 5 bases, J shed 1 base, and the junction held 1 base outside the gene matches. Looked up from germline, CDR1 is MNHNS and CDR2 is SASEGT. The CDR3 spans 14 residues. CDR3 DNA sequence: TGTGCCAGCAGTCGACAGGGGTCCTACAATGAGCAGTTCTTC. Its translation is CASSRQGSYNEQFF.

A few counts support this clonotype. The chain recombines TRBV15 with TRBJ2-1, with 7 positions matching TRBD1. This CDR3 comprises 13 residues. After removal of 1 base from V and 6 bases from J, the junction contained 0 bases not matched to a gene. Per the germline V gene, CDR1 is LNHNV and CDR2 is YYDKDF (reference sequence). Written as DNA, the CDR3 is TGTGCCACCAGCAGAGGGACAGGCAATGAGCAGTTCTTC. This translates into CATSRGTGNEQFF.

The rearrangement uses TRBV2 and TRBJ1-2; D gene uncertain. This CDR3 has 13 amino acids. Trimming pared 3 bases from V and 7 bases from J, leaving 12 bases between. Germline CDR1 reads SNHLY; CDR2 reads FYNNEI. The CDR3 is CASSDGFLGGYTF. The CDR3 bases are TGTGCCAGCAGTGACGGATTCCTGGGTGGCTACACCTTC.

This clonotype appeared a few times. V and J are TRBV20-1 and TRBJ1-6; 9 bases fit TRBD1. CDR3 size: 15 residues. The trim removed 3 bases at V and 10 bases at J, leaving 10 bases unmatched. The germline V gene has CDR1 DFQATT and CDR2 SNEGSKA (reference sequence). DNA for the CDR3: TGCAGTGCTAGCGAACCGGGACAGGGAAGGTCACCCCTCCACTTT. Translated: CSASEPGQGRSPLHF.

This rearrangement joins TRBV10-3 to TRBJ2-7; D is uncertain. Germline-derived CDR1 and CDR2 are ENHRY and SYGVKD. Trimming stripped 0 bases from V and 4 bases from J, with 7 bases between. The CDR3 covers 13 residues. In DNA, the CDR3 is TGTGCCATCAGTGAGTCGATCAGTTACGAGCAGTACGTC. Its protein product is CAISESISYEQYV.

There are a few counts of this clonotype. This chain connects TRBV5-1 to TRBJ2-7, with 8 bases that match TRBD1. The germline V gene has CDR1 SGHRS and CDR2 YFSETQ. The V segment lost 6 bases and the J segment 5 bases; nucleotides outside the gene matches: 7. This CDR3 contains 13 residues. The CDR3: CASTALQGDEQYF. Here the CDR3 DNA reads TGCGCCAGCACCGCCTTACAGGGGGACGAGCAGTACTTC.

Many counts were recorded for this clonotype. This chain uses TRBV5-1 with TRBJ2-1; 9 nucleotides align to TRBD1. CDR3 size: 13 residues. Unmatched junction bases numbered 2, after V lost 4 bases and J lost 6 bases. Germline lookup yields CDR1 SGHRS and CDR2 YFSETQ. This CDR3 reads CASSEGQGNEQFF. In DNA, the CDR3 is TGCGCCAGCAGCGAGGGACAGGGCAATGAGCAGTTCTTC.

The chain recombines TRBV20-1 with TRBJ2-5; tentatively, D is TRBD2 (7 bases). The V gene lost 5 bases and the J gene lost 5 bases, with 18 bases spanning the gap. CDR1 DFQATT and CDR2 SNEGSKA come from the germline V gene (reference sequence). This CDR3 has 14 amino acids. CDR3 sequence reads: CSARPLGGGETQYF. CDR3 in DNA: TGCAGTGCTCGACCCCTGGGGGGGGGCGAGACCCAGTACTTC.

There are a few counts of this clonotype. J is TRBJ2-5 and V is TRBV2; possibly TRBD2 for D (5 bases). The CDR3 is 15 residues long. V was pared by 2 bases and J by 5 bases, with 15 bases between. The germline V gene encodes CDR1 SNHLY and CDR2 FYNNEI. CDR3 nucleotide sequence: TGTGCCAGCAGTGAATGGAGGTCAAGAGGGGAGACCCAGTACTTC. Its protein is CASSEWRSRGETQYF.

CDR3 DNA sequence: TGTGCCAGCAGCGGCGTGGGCCCAGATACGCAGTATTTT. Translating gives CASSGVGPDTQYF. The rearrangement links TRBV7-9 to TRBJ2-3; D call uncertain. The CDR3 covers 13 residues. CDR1 and CDR2 (germline): SEHNR, FQNEAQ (reference sequence). With 5 bases removed from V and 4 bases from J, the gap between germline ends came to 10 bases.

At least ten counts were recorded for this clonotype. The rearrangement joins TRBV5-1 to TRBJ1-6; a weak D match, TRBD1 (6 bases). Germline CDR1 reads SGHRS; CDR2 reads YFSETQ. The CDR3 is 18 residues long. The V end was cut by 1 base, the J end by 5 bases, with 19 bases between. In nucleotides, the CDR3 is TGCGCCAGCAGCTTGAGGGGGACGACCCGGACTGATAATTCACCCCTCCACTTT. Encoded protein: CASSLRGTTRTDNSPLHF.

This clonotype showed up just a few times. The genes are TRBV4-1 and TRBJ1-1; 9 positions agree with TRBD1. The CDR3 spans 13 residues. The germline V gene encodes CDR1 MGHRA and CDR2 YSYEKL. Unmatched junction bases numbered 5, after V lost 5 bases and J lost 7 bases. This CDR3 is CASSAQGANEAFF. In DNA, the CDR3 is TGCGCCAGCAGCGCACAGGGGGCCAATGAAGCTTTCTTT.

This clonotype was counted between two and nine times. The chain is built from TRBV7-9 and TRBJ2-6; D possibly uses TRBD1 or TRBD2 (5 bases each). CDR3 size: 16 residues. V was cut by 6 bases and J by 0 bases, with 12 bases left in between. Germline loops: CDR1 SEHNR, CDR2 FQNEAQ (reference sequence). CDR3 nucleotide sequence: TGTGCCAGCAGTTGGGACGGTTACTCTGGGGCCAACGTCCTGACTTTC. Amino acids: CASSWDGYSGANVLTF.

This clonotype was counted only a few times. The chain employs TRBV7-2 and TRBJ1-4; 7 positions agree with TRBD1. CDR1 and CDR2 from the germline V gene are SGHTA and FQGNSA. J was trimmed by 5 bases and V by 6 bases; bases with no gene match: 6. The CDR3 has 14 amino acids. Here the CDR3 DNA reads TGTGCCAGCAGTTCCGGGACAGCGAATGAAAAACTGTTTTTT. Residues: CASSSGTANEKLFF.

This CDR3 reads CASRSTSGVQETQYF. The CDR3 bases are TGCGCCAGCAGGTCGACTAGCGGGGTCCAAGAGACCCAGTACTTC. V is TRBV5-1 and J is TRBJ2-5; TRBD2 aligns across 11 bases. The V gene's germline CDR1 is SGHRS and CDR2 YFSETQ. With V trimmed by 5 bases and J by 1 base, 4 bases remained unmatched. The length of the CDR3 is 15 residues.

This clonotype has only a few counts. The V call is TRBV20-1, the J call TRBJ2-7; 8 nucleotides match TRBD1. V shed 5 bases and J 4 bases; nucleotides not matched to a gene: 13. Per germline, CDR1 DFQATT and CDR2 SNEGSKA (reference sequence). The CDR3 runs to 15 residues. CDR3 in amino acids: CSAPFDRGGRYEQYF. CDR3 DNA sequence: TGCAGTGCTCCCTTCGACAGGGGTGGAAGATACGAGCAGTACTTC.

The rearrangement uses TRBV7-2 and TRBJ2-1, with D perhaps TRBD1 or TRBD2 (5 bases each). The CDR3 is 15 amino acids. The germline V gene encodes CDR1 SGHTA and CDR2 FQGNSA. Deletions cut 6 bases from V and 2 bases from J, with 14 bases between. This CDR3 reads CASRPLVGPYNEQFF. The CDR3 DNA reads TGTGCCAGCAGGCCCCTCGTGGGACCCTACAATGAGCAGTTCTTC.

This clonotype has a count of ten or more. The gene calls are TRBV10-3 and TRBJ1-1, with D maybe TRBD1 (5 bases). The ends were cut back, 3 bases at V and 7 bases at J, with 12 bases in the middle. The CDR3 contains 13 residues. The V gene's germline CDR1 is ENHRY and CDR2 SYGVKD. CDR3 DNA sequence: TGTGCCATCAGTGAATGGACACTGGGTGAAGCTTTCTTT. Translated, it gives CAISEWTLGEAFF.

This clonotype was found many times. This chain links TRBV27 with TRBJ2-5, with D uncertain. V lost 6 bases and J lost 0, with 8 bases in between. The CDR3 length is 13 residues. The germline V gene encodes CDR1 MNHEY and CDR2 SMNVEV (reference sequence). The CDR3 DNA follows: TGTGCCAGCAGAGACGGAGACCAAGAGACCCAGTACTTC. Its protein is CASRDGDQETQYF.